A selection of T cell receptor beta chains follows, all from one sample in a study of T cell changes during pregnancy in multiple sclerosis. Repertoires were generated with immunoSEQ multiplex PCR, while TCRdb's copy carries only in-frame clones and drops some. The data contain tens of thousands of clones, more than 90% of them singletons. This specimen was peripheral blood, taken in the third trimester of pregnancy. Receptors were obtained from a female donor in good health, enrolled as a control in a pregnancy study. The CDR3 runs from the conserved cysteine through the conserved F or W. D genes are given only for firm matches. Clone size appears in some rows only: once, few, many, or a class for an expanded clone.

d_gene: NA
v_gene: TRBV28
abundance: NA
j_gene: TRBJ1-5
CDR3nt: TGTGCCGGGACAACAGGGAATCAGCCCCAGCATTTT
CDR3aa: CAGTTGNQPQHF

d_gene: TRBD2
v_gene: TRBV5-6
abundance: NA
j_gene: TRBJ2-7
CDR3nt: TGTGCCAGCAGTTATTTGGCTAGCGGGGGGCCTTTATACGAGCAGTACTTC
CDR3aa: CASSYLASGGPLYEQYF

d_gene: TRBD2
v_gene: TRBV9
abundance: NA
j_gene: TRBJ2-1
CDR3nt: TGTGCCAGCAGCGTTAGCGGGGGAGGTGAGCAGTTCTTC
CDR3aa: CASSVSGGGEQFF

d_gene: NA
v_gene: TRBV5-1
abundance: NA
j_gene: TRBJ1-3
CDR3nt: TGCGCCAGCAGCTTCACTCCACAGGGAAACACCATATATTTT
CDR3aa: CASSFTPQGNTIYF

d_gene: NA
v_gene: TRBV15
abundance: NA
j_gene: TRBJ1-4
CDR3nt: TGTGCCACCAGCAGAGAACCCCCGGTCTCAACTAATGAAAAACTGTTTTTT
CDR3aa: CATSREPPVSTNEKLFF

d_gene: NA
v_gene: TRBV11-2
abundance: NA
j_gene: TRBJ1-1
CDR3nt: TGTGCCAGCAGCAGCAGGGGTCCGGAGGCTTTCTTT
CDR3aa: CASSSRGPEAFF

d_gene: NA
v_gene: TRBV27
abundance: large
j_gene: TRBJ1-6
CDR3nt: TGTGCCAGCAGTCAGGGGACTTCACCCCTCCACTTT
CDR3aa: CASSQGTSPLHF

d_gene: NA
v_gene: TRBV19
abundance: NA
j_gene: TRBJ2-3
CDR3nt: TGTGCCAGTAGTATCAACAGAAAAAGCACAGATACGCAGTATTTT
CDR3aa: CASSINRKSTDTQYF

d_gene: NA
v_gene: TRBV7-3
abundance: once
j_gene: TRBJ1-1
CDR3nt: TGTGCCAGCAGCTTAGATGGACAGTCGACTGAAGCTTTCTTT
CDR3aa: CASSLDGQSTEAFF

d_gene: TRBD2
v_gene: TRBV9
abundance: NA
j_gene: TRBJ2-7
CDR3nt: TGTGCCAGCAGCGTAGGGGGCGGGAGGGGCGAGCAGTACTTC
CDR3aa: CASSVGGGRGEQYF

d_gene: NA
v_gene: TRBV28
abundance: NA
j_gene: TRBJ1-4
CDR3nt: TGTGCCAGCAGTTCCCGTAGGGCCACGGGGTTTGAAAAACTGTTTTTT
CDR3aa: CASSSRRATGFEKLFF

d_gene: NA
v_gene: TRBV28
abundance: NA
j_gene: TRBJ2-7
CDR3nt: TGTGCCAGCACCGAAAACCCTAGTATGGTCTACGAGCAGTACTTC
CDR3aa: CASTENPSMVYEQYF

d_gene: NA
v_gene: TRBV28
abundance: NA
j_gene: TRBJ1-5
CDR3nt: TGTGCCAGCAGGGGAAAGGGGGGGCCGAATCAGCCCCAGCATTTT
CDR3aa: CASRGKGGPNQPQHF

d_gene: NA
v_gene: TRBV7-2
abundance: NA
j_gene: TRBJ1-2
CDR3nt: TGTGCCAGCAGCCCGAGGACAGCGAGGGATGGCTACACCTTC
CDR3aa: CASSPRTARDGYTF

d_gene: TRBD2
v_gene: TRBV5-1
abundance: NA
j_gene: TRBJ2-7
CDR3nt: TGCGCCAGCAGCTCCGGGACTAGCGGGATCTACGAGCAGTACTTC
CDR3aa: CASSSGTSGIYEQYF

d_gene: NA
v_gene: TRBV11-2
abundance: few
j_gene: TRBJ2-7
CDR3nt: TGTGCCAGCAGCTTTACAGGTTCCTACGAGCAGTACTTC
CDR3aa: CASSFTGSYEQYF

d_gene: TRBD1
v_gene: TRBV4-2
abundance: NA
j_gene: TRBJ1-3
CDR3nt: TGTGCCAGCAGTATGGGACAGGACTCTGGAAACACCATATATTTT
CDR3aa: CASSMGQDSGNTIYF

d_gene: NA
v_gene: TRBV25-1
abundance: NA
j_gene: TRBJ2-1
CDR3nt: TGTGCCAGCAGTGACGCGGGTCGCTCCTACAATGAGCAGTTCTTC
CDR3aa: CASSDAGRSYNEQFF

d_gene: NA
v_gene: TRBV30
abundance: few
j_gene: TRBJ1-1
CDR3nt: TGTGCCTGGGCCCTCGGGAACACTGAAGCTTTCTTT
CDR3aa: CAWALGNTEAFF

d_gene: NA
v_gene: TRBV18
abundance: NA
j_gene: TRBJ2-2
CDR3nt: TGTGCCAGCTCACCAGTGAGGCAGGGCTGGACCGGGGAGCTGTTTTTT
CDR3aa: CASSPVRQGWTGELFF

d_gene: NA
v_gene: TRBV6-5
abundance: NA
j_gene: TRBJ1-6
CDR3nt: TGTGCCAGCAGTGGACAGCCCGACTATAATTCACCCCTCCACTTT
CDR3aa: CASSGQPDYNSPLHF

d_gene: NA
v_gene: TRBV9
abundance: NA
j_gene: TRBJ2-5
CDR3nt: TGTGCCAGCAGCGCCACAGGGGCGGGGGAGACCCAGTACTTC
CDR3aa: CASSATGAGETQYF

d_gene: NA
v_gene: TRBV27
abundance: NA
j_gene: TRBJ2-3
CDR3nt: TGTGCCAGCAGTTCTAGGTTTCGCACAGATACGCAGTATTTT
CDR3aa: CASSSRFRTDTQYF

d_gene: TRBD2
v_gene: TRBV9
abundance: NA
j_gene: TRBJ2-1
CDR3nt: TGTGCCAGCAGCGTAGGTGATAGCGGGAGTAAGAATGAGCAGTTCTTC
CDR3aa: CASSVGDSGSKNEQFF

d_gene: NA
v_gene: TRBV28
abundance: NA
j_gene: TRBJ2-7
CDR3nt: TGTGCCAGCAGTGCTGAGGTGCAGTACTTC
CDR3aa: CASSAEVQYF

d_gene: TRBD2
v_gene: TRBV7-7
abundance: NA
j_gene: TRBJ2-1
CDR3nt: TGTGCCAGCAGCCTAGGGACTAGCGGGGCCAGCTCCTACAATGAGCAGTTCTTC
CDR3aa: CASSLGTSGASSYNEQFF

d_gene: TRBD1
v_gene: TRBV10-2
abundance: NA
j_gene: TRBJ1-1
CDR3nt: TGCGCCAGCAGTGAGAGTGGGACAGGGATTGAGAACACTGAAGCTTTCTTT
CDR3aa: CASSESGTGIENTEAFF

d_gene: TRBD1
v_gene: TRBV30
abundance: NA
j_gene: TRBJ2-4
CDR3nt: TGTGCCTGGAGGTCTGGGACAGGGAGAAACATTCAGTACTTC
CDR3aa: CAWRSGTGRNIQYF

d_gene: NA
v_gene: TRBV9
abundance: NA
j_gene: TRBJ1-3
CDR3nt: TGTGCCAGCAGGGGGGGAGCTGGAAACACCATATATTTT
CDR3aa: CASRGGAGNTIYF

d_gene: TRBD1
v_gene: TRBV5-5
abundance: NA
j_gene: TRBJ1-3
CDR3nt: TGTGCCAGCAGCCGGGACAGGAGTTCTGGAAACACCATATATTTT
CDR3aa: CASSRDRSSGNTIYF

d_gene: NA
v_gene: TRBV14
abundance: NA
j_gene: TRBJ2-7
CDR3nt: TGTGCCAGCAGCCAAGAATTTGGCCTTACCTACGAGCAGTACTTC
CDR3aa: CASSQEFGLTYEQYF

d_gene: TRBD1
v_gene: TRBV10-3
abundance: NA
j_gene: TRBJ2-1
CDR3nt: TGTGCCATCAAAGGAGACAGGGGGCAGGTTACGTCGGATGAGCAGTTCTTC
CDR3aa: CAIKGDRGQVTSDEQFF

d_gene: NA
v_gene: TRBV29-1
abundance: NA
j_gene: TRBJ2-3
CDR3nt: TGCAGCGTTGGATTTTTGCGGCATACGCAGTATTTT
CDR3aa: CSVGFLRHTQYF

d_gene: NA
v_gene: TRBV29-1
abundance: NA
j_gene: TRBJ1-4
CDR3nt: TGCAGCGTAGCCTACACAGGGACAACTAATGAAAAACTGTTTTTT
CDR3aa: CSVAYTGTTNEKLFF

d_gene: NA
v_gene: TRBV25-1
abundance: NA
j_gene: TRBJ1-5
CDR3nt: TGTGCCAGCAGTGAAACAGGGACTAGACAGCCCCAGCATTTT
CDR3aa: CASSETGTRQPQHF

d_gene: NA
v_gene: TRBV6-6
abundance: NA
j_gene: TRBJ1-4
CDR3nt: TGTGCCAGCAGTTACATCCAGGGCAGGGAAAAACTGTTTTTT
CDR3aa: CASSYIQGREKLFF

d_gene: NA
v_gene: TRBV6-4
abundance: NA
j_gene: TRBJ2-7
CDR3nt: TGTGCCAGCAGACCGACAGTGAACTCCTACGAGCAGTACTTC
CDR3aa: CASRPTVNSYEQYF

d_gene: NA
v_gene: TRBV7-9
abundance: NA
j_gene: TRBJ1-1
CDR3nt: TGTGCCAGCAGCTTAGCGGCCGGGTCCAACACTGAAGCTTTCTTT
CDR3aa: CASSLAAGSNTEAFF

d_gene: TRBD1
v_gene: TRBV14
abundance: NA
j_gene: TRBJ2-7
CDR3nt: TGTGCCAGCAGCCGGACAGGGGGGACCTACGAGCAGTACTTC
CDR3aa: CASSRTGGTYEQYF

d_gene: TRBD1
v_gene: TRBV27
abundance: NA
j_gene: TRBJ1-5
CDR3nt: TGTGCCAGCAGTCCAAGACAGGGCTATCAGCCCCAGCATTTT
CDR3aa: CASSPRQGYQPQHF

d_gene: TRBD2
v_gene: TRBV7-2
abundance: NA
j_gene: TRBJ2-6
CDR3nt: TGTGCCAGCAGCTTATATCGGCTAGCGGGAGGAACTGGGGCCAACGTCCTGACTTTC
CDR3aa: CASSLYRLAGGTGANVLTF

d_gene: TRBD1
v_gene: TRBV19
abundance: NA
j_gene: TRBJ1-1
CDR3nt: TGTGCCAGTAGTTGGGGGACAGGCATGAACACTGAAGCTTTCTTT
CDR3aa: CASSWGTGMNTEAFF

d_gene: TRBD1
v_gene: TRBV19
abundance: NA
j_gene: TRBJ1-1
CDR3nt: TGTGCCAGTAGTACAGGACAGGGCACTGAAGCTTTCTTT
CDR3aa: CASSTGQGTEAFF

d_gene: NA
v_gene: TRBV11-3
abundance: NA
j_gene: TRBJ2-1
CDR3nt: TGTGCCAGCAGCTGTAGACTAAAACCCTCCTACAATGAGCAGTTCTTC
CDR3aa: CASSCRLKPSYNEQFF

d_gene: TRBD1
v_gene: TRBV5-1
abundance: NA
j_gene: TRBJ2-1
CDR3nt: TGCGCCAGCAGCCTGACCGGGACAGGGTACCATGAGCAGTTCTTC
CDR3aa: CASSLTGTGYHEQFF

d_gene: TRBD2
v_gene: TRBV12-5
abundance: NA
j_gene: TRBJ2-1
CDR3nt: TGTGCTAGTGGTTTGGGACTAGCGGGGGGTTTTATGGAAGATGAGCAGTTCTTC
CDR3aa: CASGLGLAGGFMEDEQFF

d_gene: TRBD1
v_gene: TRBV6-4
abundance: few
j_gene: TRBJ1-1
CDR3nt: TGTGCCAGCAGTGACTACCCGACAGGGGTCCCCACTGAAGCTTTCTTT
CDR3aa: CASSDYPTGVPTEAFF

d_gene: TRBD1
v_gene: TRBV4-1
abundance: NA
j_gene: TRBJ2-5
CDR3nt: TGCGCCAGCAGCCAACCTGACAGGGACGAAGAGACCCAGTACTTC
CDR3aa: CASSQPDRDEETQYF

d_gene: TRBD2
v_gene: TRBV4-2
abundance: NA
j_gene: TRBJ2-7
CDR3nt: TGTGCCAGCAGCCAAGGCGGGACTAGCGGGAGGTCCTACGAGCAGTACTTC
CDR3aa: CASSQGGTSGRSYEQYF

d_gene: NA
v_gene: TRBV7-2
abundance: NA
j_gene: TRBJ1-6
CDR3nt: TGTGCCAGCAGATGGGGGGGAGGGAATTCACCCCTCCACTTT
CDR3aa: CASRWGGGNSPLHF

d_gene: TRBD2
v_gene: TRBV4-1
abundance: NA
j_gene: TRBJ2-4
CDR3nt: TGCGCCAGCAGCCCACACTTTGGAGCGGGGGTTTCCAAAAACATTCAGTACTTC
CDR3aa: CASSPHFGAGVSKNIQYF

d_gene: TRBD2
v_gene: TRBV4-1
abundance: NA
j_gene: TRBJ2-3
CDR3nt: TGCGCCAGCAGCCAAGATCTCTTGACTAGCGGGAGTAGTCGCACAGATACGCAGTATTTT
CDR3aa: CASSQDLLTSGSSRTDTQYF

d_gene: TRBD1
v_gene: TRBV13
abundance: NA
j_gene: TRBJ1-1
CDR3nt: TGTGCCAGCAGCCTAGAAGGGACAGGGGACACTGAAGCTTTCTTT
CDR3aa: CASSLEGTGDTEAFF

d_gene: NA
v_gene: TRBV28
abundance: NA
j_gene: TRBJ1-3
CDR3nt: TGTGCCAGCAGTTTATCCGCGACAGGTGGAAACACCATATATTTT
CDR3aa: CASSLSATGGNTIYF

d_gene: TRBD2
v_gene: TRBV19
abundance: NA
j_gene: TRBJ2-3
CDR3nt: TGTGCCAGTTGTCCGTTAGCGGGAGGCCTGGATACGCAGTATTTT
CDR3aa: CASCPLAGGLDTQYF

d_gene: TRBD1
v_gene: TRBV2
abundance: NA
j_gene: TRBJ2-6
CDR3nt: TGTGCCAGCCGGGAGAGGACAGGGCCCGGGGCCAACGTCCTGACTTTC
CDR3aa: CASRERTGPGANVLTF

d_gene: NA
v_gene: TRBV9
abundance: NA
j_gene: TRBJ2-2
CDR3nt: TGTGCCAGCAGCCCCCCCTCCGGGGAGCTGTTTTTT
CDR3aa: CASSPPSGELFF

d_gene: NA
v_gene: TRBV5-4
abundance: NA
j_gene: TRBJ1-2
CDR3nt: TGTGCCAGCAGTAACGAGACAGTACGGATCTATGGCTACACCTTC
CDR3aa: CASSNETVRIYGYTF

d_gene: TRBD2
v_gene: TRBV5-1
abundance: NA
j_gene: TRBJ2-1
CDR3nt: TGCGCCAGCAGCTTGGTACTAGCGGGGGGTAACTCCTACAATGAGCAGTTCTTC
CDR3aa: CASSLVLAGGNSYNEQFF